The next 4 T cell receptor beta chains were all read from a single sample in a study of spatial heterogeneity in lung cancer (dated by TCRdb to about 2019). Preparation of the library involved 5' RACE. TCRdb shows the sequencer as NextSeq 500. In-frame beta chains were kept once TCRdb had trimmed the public reads at Q25 with fastp and called clones with MiXCR. All rows with the same CDR3 protein become a single entry with the most common DNA and genes. The sample table records about 17,000 distinct CDR3 sequences; more than 5.5% of these occur just once. The ten largest clonotypes hold around 7% of the sample. The time point label of this sample denotes: sample taken at primary tumor resection. Broader findings and caveats from the paper: The tumor nonsynonymous mutation count correlated with the number of expanded intratumoral alpha and beta TCRs.

These receptors have no identified antigens. Sequences were derived from lung tumor tissue, sampled at surgery. Source of these receptors: a male donor with early-stage non-small cell lung cancer.

This clonotype was detected many times. As an off-target read in a library built for alpha chains, this beta chain has a frequency of little significance. The chain couples TRBV28 to TRBJ2-7; D might be TRBD2 (6 bases). Deletions cut 5 bases from V and 2 bases from J, with 19 bases between. The germline CDR1 and CDR2 sequences are MDHEN and SYDVKM. The CDR3 sequence is 16 residues long. The DNA of the CDR3 is TGTGCCAGCAGTCCCGTAGTCCCGGGAGACACCTACGAGCAGTACTTC. This gives the protein CASSPVVPGDTYEQYF.

This clonotype came up many times. This beta chain was picked up by a library intended for alpha chains and is off target, so its count carries little meaning. J is TRBJ2-2 and V is TRBV3-1, with 7 bases identical to TRBD1. The CDR3 totals 14 residues. Germline loops: CDR1 LGHDT, CDR2 YNNKEL (reference sequence). Trimming cost V 8 bases and J 4 bases; bases outside gene matches: 7. The CDR3 nucleotides are TGTGCCAGCTCCGCCACAGGGGCCACCGGGGAGCTGTTTTTT. Protein sequence: CASSATGATGELFF.

As for this clonotype: For a library built for alpha chains, this beta chain is a stray read; little rests on its size. The chain is built from TRBV29-1 and TRBJ2-3, with D tentatively TRBD2 (5 bases). CDR1 SQVTM and CDR2 ANQGSEA come from the germline V gene. The CDR3 length is 15 residues. Trimming removed 0 bases at V and 4 bases at J, with 14 bases between. The CDR3 bases are TGCAGCGTTGAAGATCTACCGGGATCTTCAGATACGCAGTATTTT. Protein product: CSVEDLPGSSDTQYF.

This clonotype appeared many times. The library was prepared for alpha chains; this beta chain is a stray read, so its frequency means little. V usage is TRBV3-1 and J usage is TRBJ2-7, with 8 nucleotides matching TRBD2. CDR1 is LGHDT and CDR2 is YNNKEL in the germline V gene (reference sequence). J lost 7 bases, V lost 5 bases, and 10 bases had no gene match. The CDR3 contains 14 residues. CDR3 sequence (DNA): TGTGCCAGCAGCTCGAATAGCGGGACTTCGGAGCAGTACTTC. It codes for CASSSNSGTSEQYF.